This T cell receptor (beta chain) was identified during a study of blood T cell repertoires in COVID-19. Study information: T cells, B-cell-depleted T cells, or PBMCs supplied cDNA or gDNA.

Original methodology: Amplified reference gene primers provided the basis for estimating nucleated cell counts. Only in-frame clones appear in the TCRdb table, and some are missing; sequencing was by immunoSEQ multiplex PCR. V and J calls plus clone size are reproduced from that table; the DNA served to infer D and trimming. This sample carries fewer than 300,000 clones, about 91% of them seen once, and the ten largest clones take around 1.2%. V was trimmed by 2 bases and J by 8 bases, leaving 9 bases between them. The CDR3 spans 11 residues. Germline CDR1 reads GTSNPN; CDR2 reads SVGIG (reference sequence). This clone showed up many times.

The chain couples TRBV30 to TRBJ1-1; D gene uncertain. The TCR comes from a woman aged 35 to 49 with acute COVID-19. Specimen: PBMCs or T cells enriched from blood (not recorded which). The DNA of the CDR3 is TGTGCCTGGAGTAGGAGCCGCGAAGCTTTCTTT. Protein product: CAWSRSREAFF.